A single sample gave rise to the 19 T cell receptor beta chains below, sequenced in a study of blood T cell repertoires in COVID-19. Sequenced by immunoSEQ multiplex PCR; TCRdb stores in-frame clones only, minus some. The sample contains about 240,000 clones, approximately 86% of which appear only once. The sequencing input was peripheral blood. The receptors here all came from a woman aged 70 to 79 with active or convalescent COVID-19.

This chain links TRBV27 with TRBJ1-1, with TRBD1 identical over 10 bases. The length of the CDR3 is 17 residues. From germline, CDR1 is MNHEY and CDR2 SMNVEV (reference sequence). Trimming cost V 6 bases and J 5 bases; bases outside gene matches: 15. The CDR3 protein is CASSFRFFGQGGTEAFF. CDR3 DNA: TGTGCCAGCAGCTTCCGATTCTTTGGACAGGGGGGGACTGAAGCTTTCTTT.

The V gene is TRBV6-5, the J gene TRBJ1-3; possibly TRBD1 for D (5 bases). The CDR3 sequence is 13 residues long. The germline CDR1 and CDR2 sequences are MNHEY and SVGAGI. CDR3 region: CVAGVGSGNTIYF. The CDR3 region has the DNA TGTGTTGCGGGGGTCGGCTCTGGAAACACCATATATTTT.

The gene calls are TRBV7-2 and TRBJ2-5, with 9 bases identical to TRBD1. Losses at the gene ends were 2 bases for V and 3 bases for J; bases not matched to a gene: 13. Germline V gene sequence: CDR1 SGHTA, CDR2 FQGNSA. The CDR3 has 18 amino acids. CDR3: CASSLLPQGAFLEETQYF. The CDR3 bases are TGTGCCAGCAGCTTATTACCACAGGGGGCTTTTTTAGAAGAGACCCAGTACTTC.

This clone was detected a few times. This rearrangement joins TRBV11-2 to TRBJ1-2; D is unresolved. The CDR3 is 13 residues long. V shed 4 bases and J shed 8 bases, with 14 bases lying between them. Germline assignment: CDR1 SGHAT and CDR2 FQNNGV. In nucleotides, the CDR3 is TGTGCCAGCAGCTCCGGGGTTGTGGAAGGCTACACCTTC. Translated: CASSSGVVEGYTF.

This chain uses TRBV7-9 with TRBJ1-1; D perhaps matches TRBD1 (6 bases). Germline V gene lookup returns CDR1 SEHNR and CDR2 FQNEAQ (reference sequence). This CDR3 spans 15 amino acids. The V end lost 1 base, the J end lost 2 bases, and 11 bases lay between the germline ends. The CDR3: CASSLDEGVNTEAFF. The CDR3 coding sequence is TGTGCCAGCAGCTTAGATGAGGGGGTAAACACTGAAGCTTTCTTT.

This CDR3 is CATTQGGRFGETQYF. The DNA for the CDR3 is TGTGCCACCACCCAGGGGGGCAGGTTCGGGGAGACCCAGTACTTC. The V call is TRBV15, the J call TRBJ2-5; a weak D match, TRBD1 (7 bases). Germline CDR1 is LNHNV and CDR2 is YYDKDF (reference sequence). V lost 7 bases and J lost 5, with 20 bases in between. The CDR3 length is 15 residues.

The CDR3 region is CASSLETRATDTQYF. The CDR3 nucleotides are TGTGCCAGCAGCTTAGAAACCCGAGCCACAGATACGCAGTATTTT. The rearrangement links TRBV7-9 to TRBJ2-3; D gene unclear. The CDR3 loop spans 15 amino acids. The ends were cut back, 1 base at V and 2 bases at J, with 10 bases in the middle. The germline V gene has CDR1 SEHNR and CDR2 FQNEAQ (reference sequence).

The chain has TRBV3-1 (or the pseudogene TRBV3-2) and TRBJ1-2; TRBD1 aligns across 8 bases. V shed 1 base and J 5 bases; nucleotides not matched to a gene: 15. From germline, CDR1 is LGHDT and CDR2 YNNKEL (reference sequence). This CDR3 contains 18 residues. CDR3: CASSQGLPGTGFSYGYTF. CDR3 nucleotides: TGTGCCAGCAGCCAAGGACTCCCCGGGACAGGCTTTTCATATGGCTACACCTTC.

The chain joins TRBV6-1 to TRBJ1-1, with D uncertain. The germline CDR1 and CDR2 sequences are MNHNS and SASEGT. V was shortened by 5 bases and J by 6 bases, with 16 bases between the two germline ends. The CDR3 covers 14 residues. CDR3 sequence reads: CASSPGHGSAEAFF. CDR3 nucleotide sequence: TGTGCCAGCAGTCCGGGCCACGGGAGCGCTGAAGCTTTCTTT.

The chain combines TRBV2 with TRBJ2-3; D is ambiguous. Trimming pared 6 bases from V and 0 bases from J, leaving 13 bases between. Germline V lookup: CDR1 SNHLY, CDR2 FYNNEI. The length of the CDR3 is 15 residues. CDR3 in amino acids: CASSHTPTSTDTQYF. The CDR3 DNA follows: TGTGCCAGCAGCCACACCCCGACTAGCACAGATACGCAGTATTTT.

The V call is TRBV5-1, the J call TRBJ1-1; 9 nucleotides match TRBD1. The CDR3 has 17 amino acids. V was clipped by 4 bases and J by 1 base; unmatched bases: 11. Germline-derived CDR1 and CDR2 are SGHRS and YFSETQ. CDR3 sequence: CASSRLGTGRENTEAFF. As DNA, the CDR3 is TGCGCCAGCAGCCGACTAGGGACAGGGAGGGAGAACACTGAAGCTTTCTTT.

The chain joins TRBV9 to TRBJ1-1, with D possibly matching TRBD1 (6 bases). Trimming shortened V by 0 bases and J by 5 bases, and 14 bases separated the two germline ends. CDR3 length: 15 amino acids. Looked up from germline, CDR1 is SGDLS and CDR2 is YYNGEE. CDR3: CASSVGIQGYTEAFF. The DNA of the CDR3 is TGTGCCAGCAGCGTAGGCATTCAGGGGTATACTGAAGCTTTCTTT.

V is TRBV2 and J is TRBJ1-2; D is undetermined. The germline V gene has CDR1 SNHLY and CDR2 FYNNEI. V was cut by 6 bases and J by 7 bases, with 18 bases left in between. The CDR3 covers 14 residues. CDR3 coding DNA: TGTGCCAGCAGCCCCTCGGAGGGCACTTCTGGCTACACCTTC. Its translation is CASSPSEGTSGYTF.

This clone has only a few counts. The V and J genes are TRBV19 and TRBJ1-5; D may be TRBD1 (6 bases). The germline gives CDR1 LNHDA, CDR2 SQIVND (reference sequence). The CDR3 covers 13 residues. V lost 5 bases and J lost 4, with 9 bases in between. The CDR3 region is CASSYQGNQPQHF. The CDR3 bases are TGTGCCAGTAGTTACCAGGGGAATCAGCCCCAGCATTTT.

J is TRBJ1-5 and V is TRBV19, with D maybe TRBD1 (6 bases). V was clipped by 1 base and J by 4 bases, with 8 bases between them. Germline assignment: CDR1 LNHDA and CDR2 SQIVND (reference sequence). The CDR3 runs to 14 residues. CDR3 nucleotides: TGTGCCAGTAGTATAGGGACAGCTAATCAGCCCCAGCATTTT. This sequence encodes CASSIGTANQPQHF.

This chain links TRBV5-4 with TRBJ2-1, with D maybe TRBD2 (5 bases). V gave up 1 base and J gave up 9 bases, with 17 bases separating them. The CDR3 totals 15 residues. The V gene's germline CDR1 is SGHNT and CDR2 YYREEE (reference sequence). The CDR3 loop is CASSLSHGRGTEQFF. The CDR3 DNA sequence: TGTGCCAGCAGCTTGTCCCACGGTCGGGGAACTGAGCAGTTCTTC.

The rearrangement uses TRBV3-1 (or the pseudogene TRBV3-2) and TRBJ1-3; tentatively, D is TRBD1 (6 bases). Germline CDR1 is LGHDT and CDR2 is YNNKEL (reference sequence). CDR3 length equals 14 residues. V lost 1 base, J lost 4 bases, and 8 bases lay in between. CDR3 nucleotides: TGTGCCAGCAGCCAAGGGCAGGGGGGAAACACCATATATTTT. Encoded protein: CASSQGQGGNTIYF.

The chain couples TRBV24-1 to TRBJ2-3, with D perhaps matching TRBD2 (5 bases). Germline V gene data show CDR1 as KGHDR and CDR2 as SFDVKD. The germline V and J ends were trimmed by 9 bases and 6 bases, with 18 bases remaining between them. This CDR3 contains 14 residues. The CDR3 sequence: CATSQAGPSDTQYF. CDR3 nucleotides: TGTGCCACCTCCCAAGCTGGCCCTAGCGATACGCAGTATTTT.

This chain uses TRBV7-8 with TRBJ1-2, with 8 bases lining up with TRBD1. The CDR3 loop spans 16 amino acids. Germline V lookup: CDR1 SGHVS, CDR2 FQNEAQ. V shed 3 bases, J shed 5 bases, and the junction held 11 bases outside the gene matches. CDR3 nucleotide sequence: TGTGCCAGCAGCTTGGGGCAGGGGGCAATGGAGTATGGCTACACCTTC. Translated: CASSLGQGAMEYGYTF.